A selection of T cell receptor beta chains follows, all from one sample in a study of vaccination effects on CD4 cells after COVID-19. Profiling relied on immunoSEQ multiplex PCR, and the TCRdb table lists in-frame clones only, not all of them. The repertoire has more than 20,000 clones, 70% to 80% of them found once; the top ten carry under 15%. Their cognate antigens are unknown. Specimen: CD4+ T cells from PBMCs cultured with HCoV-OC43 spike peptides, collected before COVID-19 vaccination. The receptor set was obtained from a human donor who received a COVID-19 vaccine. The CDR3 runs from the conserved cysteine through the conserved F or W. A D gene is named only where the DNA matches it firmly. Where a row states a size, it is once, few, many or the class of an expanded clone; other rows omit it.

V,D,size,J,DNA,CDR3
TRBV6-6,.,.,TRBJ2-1,TGTGCCAGCAGCCTTACTCGGGGGCGGGAGTTCTTC,CASSLTRGREFF
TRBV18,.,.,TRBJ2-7,TGTGCCAGCTCACCACCAACCTTCCGTTCCGAGCAGTACTTC,CASSPPTFRSEQYF
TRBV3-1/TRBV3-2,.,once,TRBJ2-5,TGTGCCAGCAGCGAAGACCCGGGACCCCAAGAGACCCAGTACTTC,CASSEDPGPQETQYF
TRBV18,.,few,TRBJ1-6,TGTGCCAGCTCACAGGATTCTGATTCACCCCTCCACTTT,CASSQDSDSPLHF
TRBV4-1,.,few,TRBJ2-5,TGCGCCAGCAGCCAAGATCCTTGGATGGGGGAGACCCAGTACTTC,CASSQDPWMGETQYF
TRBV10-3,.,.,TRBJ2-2,TGTGCCATCACGGAAAACACCGGGGAGCTGTTTTTT,CAITENTGELFF
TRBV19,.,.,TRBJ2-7,TGTGCCAGTAGTATGGGGCCGGGTGACTCCTACGAGCAGTACTTC,CASSMGPGDSYEQYF
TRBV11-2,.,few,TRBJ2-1,TGTGCCAGCAGCTTAGAGGCCTACAATGAGCAGTTCTTC,CASSLEAYNEQFF
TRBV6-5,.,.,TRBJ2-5,TGTGCCAGCAGTTACCAGGGGGGGTGGGAGACCCAGTACTTC,CASSYQGGWETQYF
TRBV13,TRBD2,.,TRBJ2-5,TGTGCCAGCAGCTTAGGCTTCCGGCGGGGGGACCAAGAGACCCAGTACTTC,CASSLGFRRGDQETQYF
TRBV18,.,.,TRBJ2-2,TGTGCCAGCTCACCACCGCAGGGATGGGGGTCAAACACCGGGGAGCTGTTTTTT,CASSPPQGWGSNTGELFF
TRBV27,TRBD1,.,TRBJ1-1,TGTGCCAGCAGTTTAGGTGTACAGGGGGTAACGAACACTGAAGCTTTCTTT,CASSLGVQGVTNTEAFF
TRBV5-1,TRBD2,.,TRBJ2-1,TGCGCCAGCAGCTTTAGCGGGAGCTCCTACAATGAGCAGTTCTTC,CASSFSGSSYNEQFF
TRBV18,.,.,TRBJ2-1,TGTGCCAGCTCCCTCAGGAGGCTAGCTCAACGCTCCTACAATGAGCAGTTCTTC,CASSLRRLAQRSYNEQFF
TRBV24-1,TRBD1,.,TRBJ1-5,TGTGCCACCAGTGACGGACAGGGGTCTTACAATCAGCCCCAGCATTTT,CATSDGQGSYNQPQHF
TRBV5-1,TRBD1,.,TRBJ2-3,TGCGCCAGCAGCTCGACGACAGGGGGCGCAGATACGCAGTATTTT,CASSSTTGGADTQYF
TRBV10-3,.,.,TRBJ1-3,TGTGCCATCAATGAAGGAGGGTTTGGAAACACCATATATTTT,CAINEGGFGNTIYF
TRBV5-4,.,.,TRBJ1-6,TGTGCCAGCAGCTTGGACAGACAGGCCAATTCACCCCTCCACTTT,CASSLDRQANSPLHF
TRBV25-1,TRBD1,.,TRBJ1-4,TGTGCCAGCAGTGTCGGCGGGACAGGGAGCGAAAAACTGTTTTTT,CASSVGGTGSEKLFF
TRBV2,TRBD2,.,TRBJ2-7,TGTGCCAGCAGCGAAAAGGGACTAGCGGCCGTGTACGAGCAGTACTTC,CASSEKGLAAVYEQYF
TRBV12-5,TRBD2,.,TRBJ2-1,TGTGCTAGTGGTTTGAGGGGACTAGCGGGTTTCAATGAGCAGTTCTTC,CASGLRGLAGFNEQFF
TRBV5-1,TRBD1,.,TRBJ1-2,TGCGCCAGCAGCGGGGGGCGGACAGGGGGTTCTGTCTACACCTTC,CASSGGRTGGSVYTF
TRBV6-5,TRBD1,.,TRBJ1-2,TGTGCCAGCAGGGATGGGACAGGGGGCGTATATGGCTACACCTTC,CASRDGTGGVYGYTF
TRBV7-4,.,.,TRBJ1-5,TGTGCCAGCAGCTTCTGCACGGGGGCATTCGATCAGCCCCAGCATTTT,CASSFCTGAFDQPQHF
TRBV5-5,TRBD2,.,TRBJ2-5,TGTGCCAGCAGCTGGGGAGGACTAGCGGGAGAAGGGGAGACCCAGTACTTC,CASSWGGLAGEGETQYF
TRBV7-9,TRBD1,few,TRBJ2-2,TGTGCCAGCAGCCTTCGGACAGGGAACACCGGGGAGCTGTTTTTT,CASSLRTGNTGELFF
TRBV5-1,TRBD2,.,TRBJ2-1,TGCGCCAGCAGCTTGGTGATAGCGGGAGGGAGGAATGAGCAGTTCTTC,CASSLVIAGGRNEQFF
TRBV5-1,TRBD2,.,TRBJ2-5,TGCGCCAGCAGCTTGGGGCTAGCGGGAGTAGGTGGGGAGACCCAGTACTTC,CASSLGLAGVGGETQYF
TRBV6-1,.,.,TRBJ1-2,TGTGCCAGCAGTGAAGCGACCGTAACCTATGGCTACACCTTC,CASSEATVTYGYTF
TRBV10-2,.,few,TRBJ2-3,TGCGCCAGCAGTCCAAGACTAGCAGATACGCAGTATTTT,CASSPRLADTQYF
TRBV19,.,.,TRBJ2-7,TGTGCCAGTAGTATAGATCCGGGATCGGGCGAGCAGTACTTC,CASSIDPGSGEQYF
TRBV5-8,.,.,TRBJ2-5,TGTGCCAGCAGGCCTACAGGGAGTCCGCAAGAGACCCAGTACTTC,CASRPTGSPQETQYF
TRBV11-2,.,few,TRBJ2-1,TGTGCCAGCAGCTCCGGGACTCCACCGAATGAGCAGTTCTTC,CASSSGTPPNEQFF
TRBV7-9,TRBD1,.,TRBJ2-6,TGTGCCAGCAACCTCTGGGACAGGAGCTCTGGGGCCAACGTCCTGACTTTC,CASNLWDRSSGANVLTF
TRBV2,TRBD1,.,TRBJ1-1,TGTGCCAGCAGACAGGGGGGAGGAAGCACTGAAGCTTTCTTT,CASRQGGGSTEAFF
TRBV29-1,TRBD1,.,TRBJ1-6,TGCAGCGGGACCGGGACAGGAAATTCACCCCTCCACTTT,CSGTGTGNSPLHF
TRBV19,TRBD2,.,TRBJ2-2,TGTGCCAGTAGCCCTAGCGGGGAGAACACCGGGGAGCTGTTTTTT,CASSPSGENTGELFF
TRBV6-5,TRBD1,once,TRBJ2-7,TGTGCCAGCAGACCCGGGACAGGGGGCTCCTACGAGCAGTACTTC,CASRPGTGGSYEQYF
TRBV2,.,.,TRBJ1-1,TGTGCCAGCAGGAAACAGGGTATGAACACTGAAGCTTTCTTT,CASRKQGMNTEAFF
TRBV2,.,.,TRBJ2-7,TGTGCCAGCAGGGCCGGGACATTGAACGAGCAGTACTTC,CASRAGTLNEQYF